Following are 11 T cell receptor beta chains from one sample sequenced in a study of persistence of HIV-infected CD4 T cells. Sequencing used immunoSEQ version 4 in survey mode. Assay: immunoSEQ multiplex PCR; the TCRdb copy retains only in-frame clones and omits some. Of some 40,000 clones listed, approximately 93% were seen once; the top ten hold about 2%. This nonspecific control used anti-CD3/anti-CD28 bead stimulation of CD4+ T cells. CD4+ T cells upregulating both CD40 ligand and CD69 were sorted as responding cells. For these receptors, no antigen is known. The sample in question was CD4+ T cells sorted from PBMCs after roughly 18-hour stimulation, obtained from a patient who received antiretroviral therapy. These TCRs come from an adult man with HIV who was CMV-seropositive.

CDR3 coding DNA: TGTGCCAGCTCACCCCTGGCGCAGCAGAACACTGAAGCTTTCTTT. The encoded protein is CASSPLAQQNTEAFF. The rearrangement joins TRBV18 to TRBJ1-1; unclear D gene. Germline V gene data show CDR1 as KGHSH and CDR2 as LQKENI. Trimming took off 3 bases at V and 1 base at J, with 12 bases between the two ends. The CDR3 is 15 amino acids.

This chain joins TRBV9 and TRBJ1-4; D call uncertain. This CDR3 is built from 15 residues. Germline V lookup: CDR1 SGDLS, CDR2 YYNGEE. V was shortened by 6 bases and J by 5 bases, with 17 bases between the two germline ends. The CDR3 region has the DNA TGTGCCAGCACCCTGGGAGGTGGTTTAAATGAAAAACTGTTTTTT. It encodes CASTLGGGLNEKLFF.

The chain is built from TRBV3-1 (or the pseudogene TRBV3-2) and TRBJ2-7; D perhaps matches TRBD2 (6 bases). The CDR3 is made up of 17 amino acids. Germline V gene data show CDR1 as LGHDT and CDR2 as YNNKEL (reference sequence). V lost 1 base and J lost 3, with 19 bases in between. CDR3 nucleotide sequence: TGTGCCAGCAGCCAAGTGGCTGGACCGGGGGTCGACTACGAGCAGTACTTC. Its translation is CASSQVAGPGVDYEQYF.

In its sample, this clone was seen once. The chain employs TRBV7-9 and TRBJ1-6; TRBD1 is a possible D gene (6 bases). The CDR3 totals 15 residues. The germline V gene has CDR1 SEHNR and CDR2 FQNEAQ (reference sequence). The V end lost 5 bases, the J end lost 9 bases, and 17 bases lay between the germline ends. The CDR3 protein is CASSTRDKKGSPLHF. The CDR3, as DNA: TGTGCCAGCAGCACCCGGGACAAAAAGGGTTCACCCCTCCACTTT.

The chain links TRBV24-1 to TRBJ2-3; 8 bases map to TRBD1. Germline V CDR1 and CDR2: KGHDR, SFDVKD. V gave up 0 bases and J gave up 1 base; unmatched junction bases: 5. The CDR3 totals 17 residues. The CDR3, as DNA: TGTGCCACCAGTGATTTGGACAGGGGACCCGGCACAGATACGCAGTATTTT. Translated, it gives CATSDLDRGPGTDTQYF.

The rearrangement links TRBV30 to TRBJ2-7, with TRBD1 matching over 7 bases. The V segment lost 1 base and the J segment 2 bases; nucleotides outside the gene matches: 2. This CDR3 comprises 13 residues. Germline lookup yields CDR1 GTSNPN and CDR2 SVGIG (reference sequence). DNA of the CDR3: TGTGCCTGGAGTGCGGACAGGCCCTACGAGCAGTACTTC. Its translation is CAWSADRPYEQYF.

The chain links TRBV7-9 to TRBJ2-7, with 9 positions matching TRBD1. Germline V gene sequence: CDR1 SEHNR, CDR2 FQNEAQ (reference sequence). V lost 5 bases and J lost 2; bases outside the gene matches: 4. This CDR3 has 14 amino acids. CDR3 sequence reads: CASSPGTGPYEQYF. CDR3 DNA: TGTGCCAGCAGCCCAGGGACAGGGCCCTACGAGCAGTACTTC.

The J gene is TRBJ1-1, the V gene TRBV4-2; D is ambiguous. Trimming took off 1 base at V and 1 base at J, with 10 bases between the two ends. Germline V CDR1 and CDR2: LGHNA, YNFKEQ. This CDR3 is 15 amino acids long. The CDR3 DNA sequence: TGTGCCAGCAGCCAAGGATTGGTGACGAACACTGAAGCTTTCTTT. Translated, it gives CASSQGLVTNTEAFF.

The chain couples TRBV7-2 to TRBJ2-2; 10 nucleotides agree with TRBD2. The CDR3 is made up of 20 amino acids. Per germline, CDR1 SGHTA and CDR2 FQGNSA. V trimming: 0 bases; J trimming: 5 bases; junction bases outside the gene matches: 15. The CDR3 DNA reads as TGTGCCAGCAGCTTAGCGTCGTTGGAGCGGGGGGGCCGCGGGACCGGGGAGCTGTTTTTT. Its protein product is CASSLASLERGGRGTGELFF.

V gene TRBV28 combines with J gene TRBJ2-4; no clear D. Germline-derived CDR1 and CDR2 are MDHEN and SYDVKM. The CDR3 has 17 residues. With 6 bases removed from V and 1 base from J, the gap between germline ends came to 19 bases. The CDR3: CASSTSRSLGAKNIQYF. CDR3 DNA: TGTGCCAGCAGCACCAGCAGGTCCCTAGGGGCCAAAAACATTCAGTACTTC.

The V gene is TRBV30, the J gene TRBJ1-1, with TRBD1 as a possible D gene (5 bases). Trimming stripped 1 base from V and 5 bases from J, with 11 bases between. There are 13 residues in the CDR3. The V gene's germline CDR1 is GTSNPN and CDR2 SVGIG (reference sequence). DNA for the CDR3: TGTGCCTGGAGTGGGTCAGGGAGGACTGAAGCTTTCTTT. This translates into CAWSGSGRTEAFF.